This TCR beta chain was observed in a study of CD8 T cells in ankylosing spondylitis. The study, taken as a whole, reports: A motif of fewer than ten highly homologous TCR beta variants was seen as apparently characteristic of ankylosing spondylitis blood.

About this clonotype itself: Antigen: not known.

The germline V and J ends were trimmed by 4 bases and 0 bases, with 7 bases remaining between them. Germline V lookup: CDR1 GTSNPN, CDR2 SVGIG (reference sequence). This CDR3 spans 13 amino acids. TCRdb itself ran the 5' RACE reads through MiXCR, one entry per CDR3 protein. The sample gives 350,000 to 550,000 distinct CDR3 sequences, about 24% of which show up once; 0.89% is in the top ten. V gene TRBV30 combines with J gene TRBJ2-1; a weak D match, TRBD2 (6 bases). This receptor was obtained from a male donor with ankylosing spondylitis. The sequencing sample was made of blood, either unsorted or a sorted T cell fraction (not recorded which). Written as DNA, the CDR3 is TGTGCCTGGAAAGCGGGCTCCTACAATGAGCAGTTCTTC. Protein: CAWKAGSYNEQFF.